Listed below are T cell receptor beta chains from one sample, sequenced in a study of tumor-infiltrating lymphocytes in localized non-small cell lung cancer. Sequenced by immunoSEQ multiplex PCR; TCRdb stores in-frame clones only, minus some. This table has fewer than 20,000 clones, around 75% appearing once. Sequenced sample: lung tumor tissue. The receptors were gathered from a human donor with non-small cell lung cancer. The CDR3 runs from the conserved cysteine through the conserved F or W. Each record gives: J gene, V gene, clone size, D gene, CDR3 length, CDR3 protein, CDR3 DNA. A D gene is named only where the DNA matches it firmly. Size values are once, few and many counts, or a class for expanded clones, and some rows have none.

j_call: TRBJ2-7; v_call: TRBV27; clone_size: -; d_call: -; cdr3_length: 17; cdr3_aa: CASSLYPTGPQSYEQYF; cdr3_nt: TGTGCCAGCAGTTTATACCCCACTGGTCCACAATCCTACGAGCAGTACTTC
j_call: TRBJ2-5; v_call: TRBV6-5; clone_size: -; d_call: TRBD2; cdr3_length: 14; cdr3_aa: CASRTSGGQETQYF; cdr3_nt: TGTGCCAGCAGAACTAGCGGGGGCCAAGAGACCCAGTACTTC
j_call: TRBJ2-5; v_call: TRBV6-1; clone_size: -; d_call: TRBD2; cdr3_length: 15; cdr3_aa: CASSEVSGGAETQYF; cdr3_nt: TGTGCCAGCAGTGAAGTAAGCGGGGGGGCCGAGACCCAGTACTTC
j_call: TRBJ1-5; v_call: TRBV5-8; clone_size: once; d_call: -; cdr3_length: 14; cdr3_aa: CASTLRYSNQPQHF; cdr3_nt: TGTGCCAGCACCTTGAGGTATAGCAATCAGCCCCAGCATTTT
j_call: TRBJ1-2; v_call: TRBV15; clone_size: -; d_call: TRBD1; cdr3_length: 15; cdr3_aa: CATSRPGTGMGGYTF; cdr3_nt: TGTGCCACCAGCAGACCCGGGACAGGGATGGGCGGCTACACCTTC
j_call: TRBJ2-1; v_call: TRBV10-2; clone_size: -; d_call: TRBD1; cdr3_length: 14; cdr3_aa: CASSEPGQGNEQFF; cdr3_nt: TGCGCCAGCAGTGAGCCAGGACAGGGCAATGAGCAGTTCTTC
j_call: TRBJ1-1; v_call: TRBV4-2; clone_size: few; d_call: TRBD1; cdr3_length: 15; cdr3_aa: CASSQGRTGVFEAFF; cdr3_nt: TGTGCCAGCAGCCAAGGGCGGACAGGGGTTTTTGAAGCTTTCTTT
j_call: TRBJ2-1; v_call: TRBV27; clone_size: medium-sized; d_call: -; cdr3_length: 16; cdr3_aa: CASSLQAVLPRNEQFF; cdr3_nt: TGTGCCAGCAGTTTACAGGCGGTCCTCCCTCGCAATGAGCAGTTCTTC
j_call: TRBJ2-7; v_call: TRBV4-2; clone_size: -; d_call: -; cdr3_length: 16; cdr3_aa: CASSQGRGAQVYEQYF; cdr3_nt: TGTGCCAGCAGCCAAGGGAGAGGGGCACAGGTATACGAGCAGTACTTC
j_call: TRBJ2-7; v_call: TRBV4-1; clone_size: -; d_call: TRBD2; cdr3_length: 15; cdr3_aa: CASSQGSGSSYEQYF; cdr3_nt: TGCGCCAGCAGCCAAGGAAGCGGGAGCTCCTACGAGCAGTACTTC
j_call: TRBJ2-1; v_call: TRBV29-1; clone_size: -; d_call: TRBD2; cdr3_length: 14; cdr3_aa: CSVTSGNGYNEQFF; cdr3_nt: TGCAGCGTTACTAGCGGGAATGGGTACAATGAGCAGTTCTTC
j_call: TRBJ1-2; v_call: TRBV28; clone_size: -; d_call: -; cdr3_length: 13; cdr3_aa: CASSPSWNYGYTF; cdr3_nt: TGTGCCAGCAGCCCCTCCTGGAACTATGGCTACACCTTC
j_call: TRBJ2-3; v_call: TRBV6-1; clone_size: once; d_call: -; cdr3_length: 15; cdr3_aa: CASSRAGSSTDTQYF; cdr3_nt: TGTGCCAGCAGTAGGGCGGGATCTAGCACAGATACGCAGTATTTT
j_call: TRBJ1-1; v_call: TRBV7-2; clone_size: -; d_call: -; cdr3_length: 12; cdr3_aa: CASSLIGTRAFF; cdr3_nt: TGTGCCAGCAGCTTAATCGGGACGAGGGCTTTCTTT
j_call: TRBJ1-5; v_call: TRBV2; clone_size: -; d_call: -; cdr3_length: 15; cdr3_aa: CASSDRSTRNQPQHF; cdr3_nt: TGTGCCAGCAGTGACCGGTCAACCCGAAATCAGCCCCAGCATTTT
j_call: TRBJ1-5; v_call: TRBV19; clone_size: -; d_call: -; cdr3_length: 17; cdr3_aa: CASSIDRGRVDNQPQHF; cdr3_nt: TGTGCCAGTAGTATAGACCGAGGCAGGGTGGATAATCAGCCCCAGCATTTT
j_call: TRBJ2-2; v_call: TRBV5-1; clone_size: -; d_call: -; cdr3_length: 15; cdr3_aa: CASSLGWGRTGELFF; cdr3_nt: TGCGCCAGCAGCTTGGGGTGGGGACGCACCGGGGAGCTGTTTTTT
j_call: TRBJ2-3; v_call: TRBV5-4; clone_size: medium-sized; d_call: TRBD2; cdr3_length: 16; cdr3_aa: CASSLPGGTSGKSQYF; cdr3_nt: TGTGCCAGCAGCTTGCCCGGGGGGACTAGCGGGAAATCGCAGTATTTT